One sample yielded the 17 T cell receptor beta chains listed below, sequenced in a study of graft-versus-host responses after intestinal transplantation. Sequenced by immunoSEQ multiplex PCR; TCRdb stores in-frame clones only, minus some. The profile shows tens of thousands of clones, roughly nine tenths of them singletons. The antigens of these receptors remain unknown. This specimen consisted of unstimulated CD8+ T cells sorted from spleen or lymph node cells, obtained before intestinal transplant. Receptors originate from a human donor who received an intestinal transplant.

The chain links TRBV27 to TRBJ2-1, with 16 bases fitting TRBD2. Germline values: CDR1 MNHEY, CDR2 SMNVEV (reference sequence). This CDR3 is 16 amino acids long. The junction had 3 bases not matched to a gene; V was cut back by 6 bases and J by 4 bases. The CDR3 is CASRKGLAGGYNEQFF. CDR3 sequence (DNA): TGTGCCAGCAGAAAGGGACTAGCGGGGGGGTACAATGAGCAGTTCTTC.

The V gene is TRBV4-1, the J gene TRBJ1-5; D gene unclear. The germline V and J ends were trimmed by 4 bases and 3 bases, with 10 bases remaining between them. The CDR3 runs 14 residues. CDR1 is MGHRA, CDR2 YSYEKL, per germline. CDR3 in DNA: TGCGCCAGCAGCCCTAAGCGATACAATCAGCCCCAGCATTTT. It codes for CASSPKRYNQPQHF.

CDR3 sequence: CASALSPNTEAFF. The CDR3 DNA reads TGTGCCAGCGCACTGAGCCCGAACACTGAAGCTTTCTTT. The chain links TRBV6-5 to TRBJ1-1; D not certain. The CDR3 is 13 residues long. Germline V gene lookup returns CDR1 MNHEY and CDR2 SVGAGI. V shed 8 bases and J shed 1 base, with 11 bases lying between them.

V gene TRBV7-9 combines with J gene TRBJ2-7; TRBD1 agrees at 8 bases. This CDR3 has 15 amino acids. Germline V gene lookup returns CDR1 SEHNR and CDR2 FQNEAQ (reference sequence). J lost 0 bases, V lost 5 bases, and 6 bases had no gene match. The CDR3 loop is CASSRPTGVSYEQYF. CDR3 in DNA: TGTGCCAGCAGCCGACCGACAGGGGTCTCCTACGAGCAGTACTTC. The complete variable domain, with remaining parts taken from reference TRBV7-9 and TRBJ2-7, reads DTGVSQNPRHKITKRGQNVTFRCDPISEHNRLYWYRQTLGQGPEFLTYFQNEAQLEKSRLLSDRFSAERPKGSFSTLEIQRTEQGDSAMYLCASSRPTGVSYEQYFGPGTRLTVT.

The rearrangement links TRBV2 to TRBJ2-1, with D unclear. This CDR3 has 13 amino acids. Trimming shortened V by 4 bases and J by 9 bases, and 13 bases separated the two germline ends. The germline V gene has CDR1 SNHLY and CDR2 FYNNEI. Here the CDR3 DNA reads TGTGCCAGCAGTGTTCCGCTTCGGGTTGAGCAGTTCTTC. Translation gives CASSVPLRVEQFF.

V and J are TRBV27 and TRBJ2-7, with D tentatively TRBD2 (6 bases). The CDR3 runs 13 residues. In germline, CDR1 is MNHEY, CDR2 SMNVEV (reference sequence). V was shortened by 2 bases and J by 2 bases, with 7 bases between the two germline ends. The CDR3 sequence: CASSLRETYEQYF. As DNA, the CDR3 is TGTGCCAGCAGTTTACGGGAGACCTACGAGCAGTACTTC.

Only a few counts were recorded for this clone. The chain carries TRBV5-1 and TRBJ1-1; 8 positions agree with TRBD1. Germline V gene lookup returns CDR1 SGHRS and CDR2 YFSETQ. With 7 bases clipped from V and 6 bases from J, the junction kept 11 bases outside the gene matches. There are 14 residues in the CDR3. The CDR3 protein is CASGLDRVNPEAFF. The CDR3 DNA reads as TGCGCCAGCGGCCTGGACAGGGTTAATCCTGAAGCTTTCTTT.

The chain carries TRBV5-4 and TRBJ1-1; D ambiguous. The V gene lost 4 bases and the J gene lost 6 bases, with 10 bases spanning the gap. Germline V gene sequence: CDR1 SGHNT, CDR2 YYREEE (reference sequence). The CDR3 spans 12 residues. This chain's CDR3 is CASSGGRSEAFF. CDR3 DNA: TGTGCCAGCAGCGGCGGCCGGTCTGAAGCTTTCTTT.

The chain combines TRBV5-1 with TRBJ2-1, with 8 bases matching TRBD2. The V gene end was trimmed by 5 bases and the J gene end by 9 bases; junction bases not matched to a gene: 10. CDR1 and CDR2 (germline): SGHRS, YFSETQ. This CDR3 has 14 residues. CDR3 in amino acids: CASRWREAVVEQFF. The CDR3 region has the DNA TGCGCCAGCAGATGGCGGGAGGCGGTGGTTGAGCAGTTCTTC.

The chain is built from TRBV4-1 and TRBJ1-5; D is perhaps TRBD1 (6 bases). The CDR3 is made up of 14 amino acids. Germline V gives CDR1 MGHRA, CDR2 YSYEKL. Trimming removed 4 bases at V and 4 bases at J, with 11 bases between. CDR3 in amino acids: CASSRTAINQPQHF. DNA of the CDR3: TGCGCCAGCAGCCGGACAGCCATTAATCAGCCCCAGCATTTT.

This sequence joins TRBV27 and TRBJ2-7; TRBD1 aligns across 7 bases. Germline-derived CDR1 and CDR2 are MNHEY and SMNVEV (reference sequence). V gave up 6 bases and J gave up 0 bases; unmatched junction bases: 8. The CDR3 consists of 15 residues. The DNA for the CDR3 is TGTGCCAGCAGCCGGACAGGCGCCCCCTCCTACGAGCAGTACTTC. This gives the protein CASSRTGAPSYEQYF.

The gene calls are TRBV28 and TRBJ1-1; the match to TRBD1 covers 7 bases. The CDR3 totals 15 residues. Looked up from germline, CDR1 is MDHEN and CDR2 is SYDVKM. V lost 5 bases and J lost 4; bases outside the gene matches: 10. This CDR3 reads CASSAWTGMSTEAFF. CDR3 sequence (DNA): TGTGCCAGCAGTGCCTGGACAGGAATGAGCACTGAAGCTTTCTTT.

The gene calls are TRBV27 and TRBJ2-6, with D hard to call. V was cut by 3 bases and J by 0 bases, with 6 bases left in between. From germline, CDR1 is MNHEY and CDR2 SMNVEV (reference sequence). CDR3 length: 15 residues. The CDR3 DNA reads TGTGCCAGCAGTTTTCGGTTCTCTGGGGCCAACGTCCTGACTTTC. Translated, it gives CASSFRFSGANVLTF.

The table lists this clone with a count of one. The CDR3 DNA reads as TGTGCCAGCAGCTTCTCCGGGACAGGGGCTTTTGAGCAGTACTTC. This codes for CASSFSGTGAFEQYF. V usage is TRBV7-9 and J usage is TRBJ2-7, with TRBD1 matching 10 bases. CDR1 is SEHNR and CDR2 is FQNEAQ in the germline V gene (reference sequence). Trimming cost V 3 bases and J 7 bases; bases outside gene matches: 9. CDR3 length: 15 residues. The complete variable domain, with remaining parts taken from reference TRBV7-9 and TRBJ2-7, reads DTGVSQNPRHKITKRGQNVTFRCDPISEHNRLYWYRQTLGQGPEFLTYFQNEAQLEKSRLLSDRFSAERPKGSFSTLEIQRTEQGDSAMYLCASSFSGTGAFEQYFGPGTRLTVT.

CDR3 in amino acids: CASSFGGKTLNIQYF. CDR3 in DNA: TGTGCCAGCAGCTTCGGGGGAAAAACCCTAAACATTCAGTACTTC. The chain couples TRBV5-6 to TRBJ2-4; the D gene is possibly TRBD2 (6 bases). From germline, CDR1 is SGHDT and CDR2 YYEEEE. The CDR3 has 15 amino acids. Trimming pared 2 bases from V and 6 bases from J, leaving 15 bases between. Full variable domain (remainder filled in from reference TRBV5-6 and TRBJ2-4): DAGVTQSPTHLIKTRGQQVTLRCSPKSGHDTVSWYQQALGQGPQFIFQYYEEEERQRGNFPDRFSGHQFPNYSSELNVNALLLGDSALYLCASSFGGKTLNIQYFGAGTRLSVL.

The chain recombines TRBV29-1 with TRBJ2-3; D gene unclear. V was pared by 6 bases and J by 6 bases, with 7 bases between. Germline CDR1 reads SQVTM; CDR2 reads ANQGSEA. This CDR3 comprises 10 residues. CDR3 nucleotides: TGCAGCGTCCAGTGGGATACGCAGTATTTT. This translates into CSVQWDTQYF.

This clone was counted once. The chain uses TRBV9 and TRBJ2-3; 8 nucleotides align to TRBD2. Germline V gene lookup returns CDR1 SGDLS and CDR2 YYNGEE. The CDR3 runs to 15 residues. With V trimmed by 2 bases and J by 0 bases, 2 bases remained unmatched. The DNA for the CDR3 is TGTGCCAGCAGCGTGAGCGGGGGTAGCACAGATACGCAGTATTTT. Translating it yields CASSVSGGSTDTQYF.